Shown below are 18 T cell receptor beta chains from a single sample sequenced in a study of cytomegalovirus exposure and HLA in healthy donors. This PCR relied on a set of 60 Vbeta primers and 13 Jbeta primers. Assay used: immunoSEQ multiplex PCR; TCRdb lists only in-frame clones, some missing. The sample lists 110,000 or so clones, roughly 79% occurring once. The sequencing sample was made of PBMCs. These receptor sequences come from a woman in her forties or fifties in good health and CMV-seropositive.

The rearrangement links TRBV2 to TRBJ2-7; the D is unclear. CDR1 and CDR2 (germline): SNHLY, FYNNEI. The length of the CDR3 is 12 residues. V lost 5 bases to trimming and J lost 1 base, with 6 bases between them. CDR3: CASSMESYEQYF. The CDR3 DNA reads TGTGCCAGCAGTATGGAGTCCTACGAGCAGTACTTC.

Only a few counts were recorded for this clone. The CDR3 coding sequence is TGTGCCAGCAACAAGCAGGGGCTATACACAGATACGCAGTATTTT. The encoded protein is CASNKQGLYTDTQYF. The chain employs TRBV2 and TRBJ2-3, with D possibly matching TRBD1 (6 bases). The germline gives CDR1 SNHLY, CDR2 FYNNEI. Trimming cost V 7 bases and J 2 bases, with 16 bases left between them. The CDR3 loop spans 15 amino acids.

This chain joins TRBV2 and TRBJ2-1; D not certain. CDR1 SNHLY and CDR2 FYNNEI come from the germline V gene. Trimming left V 8 bases short and J 0 bases short, with 11 bases between. This CDR3 comprises 14 residues. CDR3 amino acids: CASVEASSYNEQFF. CDR3 DNA sequence: TGTGCCAGCGTAGAGGCTAGCTCCTACAATGAGCAGTTCTTC.

The chain has TRBV11-3 and TRBJ2-2; 7 nucleotides match TRBD1. There are 17 residues in the CDR3. V trimming: 0 bases; J trimming: 2 bases; junction bases outside the gene matches: 6. The germline V gene encodes CDR1 SGHNT and CDR2 YENEEA. The CDR3 DNA is TGTGCCAGCAGCTTAGATAGGAGACAGGGAAACACCGGGGAGCTGTTTTTT. Amino acid sequence: CASSLDRRQGNTGELFF. Using reference TRBV11-3 and TRBJ2-2 for the parts outside the CDR3, the full variable domain is EAGVVQSPRYKIIEKKQPVAFWCNPISGHNTLYWYLQNLGQGPELLIRYENEEAVDDSQLPKDRFSAERLKGVDSTLKIQPAELGDSAVYLCASSLDRRQGNTGELFFGEGSRLTVL.

This chain connects TRBV10-3 to TRBJ1-5; D call uncertain. Trimming took 3 bases from V and 7 from J, leaving 10 bases between them. The CDR3 length is 13 residues. Germline V CDR1 and CDR2: ENHRY, SYGVKD. The CDR3 DNA is TGTGCCATCAGTGATCGTGGGCTGCAGCCCCAGCATTTT. Amino acids: CAISDRGLQPQHF.

The CDR3 sequence is CASSPGLAGADTQYF. Here the CDR3 DNA reads TGCGCCAGCAGCCCAGGACTAGCGGGGGCAGATACGCAGTATTTT. V is TRBV5-1 and J is TRBJ2-3; TRBD2 matches 13 bases. Germline CDR1 is SGHRS and CDR2 is YFSETQ. This CDR3 has 15 residues. V shed 4 bases, J shed 4 bases, and the junction held 3 bases outside the gene matches.

The rearrangement links TRBV6-5 to TRBJ1-1; D is perhaps TRBD1 (5 bases). The V end was cut by 4 bases, the J end by 5 bases, with 14 bases between. This CDR3 has 14 residues. Germline values: CDR1 MNHEY, CDR2 SVGAGI. The CDR3: CASSSADRRTEAFF. In DNA form, the CDR3 reads TGTGCCAGCAGTTCCGCTGACAGAAGGACTGAAGCTTTCTTT.

This chain's CDR3 is CASSEWTALNQPQHF. For the CDR3, the DNA is TGTGCCAGTAGTGAGTGGACAGCCCTCAATCAGCCCCAGCATTTT. This chain connects TRBV19 to TRBJ1-5; the D gene is possibly TRBD1 (6 bases). V shed 5 bases and J shed 3 bases, with 14 bases lying between them. CDR3 size: 15 residues. Germline loops: CDR1 LNHDA, CDR2 SQIVND (reference sequence).

V usage is TRBV15 and J usage is TRBJ1-4; 7 bases fit TRBD1. CDR1 is LNHNV and CDR2 is YYDKDF in the germline V gene (reference sequence). This CDR3 comprises 15 residues. Losses at the gene ends were 2 bases for V and 4 bases for J; bases not matched to a gene: 4. DNA for the CDR3: TGTGCCACCAGCAGAAGGGACAGACTTAATGAAAAACTGTTTTTT. Translated: CATSRRDRLNEKLFF.

The J gene is TRBJ2-1, the V gene TRBV5-4; TRBD2 aligns across 13 bases. There are 15 residues in the CDR3. Trimming took 3 bases from V and 7 from J; bases not matched to a gene: 4. In germline, CDR1 is SGHNT, CDR2 YYREEE (reference sequence). The CDR3 sequence: CASSSGTSGINEQFF. The CDR3 nucleotides read TGTGCCAGCAGCTCTGGGACTAGCGGGATAAATGAGCAGTTCTTC.

This clone was recorded a few times. The germline gene is not matched at one end of the junction; a read error may be the cause. The chain links TRBV7-9 to TRBJ2-5; D may match TRBD1 or TRBD2 (5 bases each). The CDR3 has 15 amino acids. Germline V gene data show CDR1 as SEHNR and CDR2 as FQNEAQ (reference sequence). The CDR3 DNA reads as TGTTCCAGCAGCTTAGCGCAGCAGGGTCCAGAGACCCAGTACTTC. Translating gives CSSSLAQQGPETQYF. Variable domain in full (rest from reference TRBV7-9 and TRBJ2-5): DTGVSQNPRHKITKRGQNVTFRCDPISEHNRLYWYRQTLGQGPEFLTYFQNEAQLEKSRLLSDRFSAERPKGSFSTLEIQRTEQGDSAMYLCSSSLAQQGPETQYFGPGTRLLVL.

The gene calls are TRBV19 and TRBJ1-2, with D possibly matching TRBD1 (6 bases). The V end was cut by 5 bases, the J end by 6 bases, with 16 bases between. This CDR3 has 14 amino acids. CDR1 is LNHDA, CDR2 SQIVND, per germline (reference sequence). DNA for the CDR3: TGTGCCAGTAGTCCCCGGTGGCAGGGGAATGGCTACACCTTC. It translates to CASSPRWQGNGYTF.

Concerning this clone: Germline and junction disagree at one end, which may indicate a read error. The rearrangement joins TRBV6-5 to TRBJ2-4, with 7 positions matching TRBD2. Germline loops: CDR1 MNHEY, CDR2 SVGAGI. This CDR3 spans 11 amino acids. The chain's CDR3 is CASRDYNSQYF. CDR3 bases: TGTGCCAGTCGGGACTATAACAGTCAGTACTTC.

The chain is built from TRBV5-4 and TRBJ2-7, with 7 bases that match TRBD2. CDR1 and CDR2 (germline): SGHNT, YYREEE (reference sequence). The CDR3 sequence is 14 residues long. V trimming: 0 bases; J trimming: 2 bases; junction bases outside the gene matches: 2. DNA of the CDR3: TGTGCCAGCAGCTTGGCCGGGGGGACCTACGAGCAGTACTTC. Protein product: CASSLAGGTYEQYF.

The chain joins TRBV6-6 to TRBJ1-2, with D possibly being TRBD1 (5 bases). CDR1 is MNHNY, CDR2 SVGAGI, per germline (reference sequence). This CDR3 has 14 residues. With 0 bases removed from V and 4 bases from J, the gap between germline ends came to 9 bases. The CDR3 here is CASSYSRGTYGYTF. CDR3 DNA sequence: TGTGCCAGCAGTTACTCCCGCGGGACCTATGGCTACACCTTC.

V and J are TRBV7-3 and TRBJ2-6; D is ambiguous. Germline loops: CDR1 SGHTA, CDR2 FQGTGA. V dropped 3 bases and J dropped 2 bases, with 2 bases sitting between them. The CDR3 is 13 amino acids. Written as DNA, the CDR3 is TGTGCCAGCAGCTTCGCTGGGGCCAACGTCCTGACTTTC. Translated, it gives CASSFAGANVLTF.

The V call is TRBV19, the J call TRBJ1-2; tentative D call: TRBD1 (5 bases). The CDR3 contains 14 residues. Germline V gene data show CDR1 as LNHDA and CDR2 as SQIVND (reference sequence). V was clipped by 2 bases and J by 7 bases, with 14 bases between them. As DNA, the CDR3 is TGTGCCAGTAGTATATGGTCAGGGAATAGTGGCTACACCTTC. This encodes CASSIWSGNSGYTF.

The CDR3, as DNA: TGTGCCAGCAGCTTAGCGGGGCAGGGCGGTGATCAGCCCCAGCATTTT. This encodes CASSLAGQGGDQPQHF. V is TRBV7-9 and J is TRBJ1-5; possibly TRBD1 for D (5 bases). V lost 0 bases to trimming and J lost 5 bases, with 14 bases between them. This CDR3 is 16 amino acids long. Germline CDR1 is SEHNR and CDR2 is FQNEAQ (reference sequence).